This is a list of T cell receptor beta chains from one sample in a study of cytomegalovirus exposure and HLA in healthy donors. The protocol was immunoSEQ multiplex PCR, while the TCRdb copy is restricted to in-frame clones and leaves out a portion. The sample consists of around 120,000 clones, 15% to 19% of them appearing once. The sample consisted of PBMCs. The receptors stem from a woman under 30 in good health and CMV-seronegative. Both conserved end residues are part of each CDR3. A D gene is named only where the DNA matches it firmly. Clone size appears in some rows only: once, few, many, or a class for an expanded clone.

clone_size: -
v_call: TRBV10-2
j_call: TRBJ1-5
d_call: -
cdr3_aa: CAASYRFNQPQHF
cdr3_nt: TGCGCCGCTTCCTACCGCTTCAATCAGCCCCAGCATTTT

clone_size: few
v_call: TRBV7-9
j_call: TRBJ1-1
d_call: TRBD1
cdr3_aa: CASSPGQGAFF
cdr3_nt: TGTGCCAGCAGCCCCGGACAGGGGGCTTTCTTT

clone_size: -
v_call: TRBV18
j_call: TRBJ1-3
d_call: -
cdr3_aa: CASSPGPDLSGNTIYF
cdr3_nt: TGTGCCAGCTCACCGGGCCCAGACCTCTCTGGAAACACCATATATTTT

clone_size: -
v_call: TRBV7-2
j_call: TRBJ1-5
d_call: TRBD1
cdr3_aa: CASSVGQGAVQPQHF
cdr3_nt: TGTGCCAGCAGCGTAGGACAGGGGGCTGTTCAGCCCCAGCATTTT

clone_size: few
v_call: TRBV30
j_call: TRBJ2-3
d_call: -
cdr3_aa: CAWSVGGGLTDTQYF
cdr3_nt: TGTGCCTGGAGTGTAGGGGGGGGCCTCACAGATACGCAGTATTTT

clone_size: few
v_call: TRBV6-1
j_call: TRBJ1-6
d_call: TRBD1
cdr3_aa: CASSELTSGTGNSPLHF
cdr3_nt: TGTGCCAGCAGTGAGTTGACCTCGGGGACAGGGAATTCACCCCTCCACTTT

clone_size: few
v_call: TRBV28
j_call: TRBJ2-5
d_call: TRBD2
cdr3_aa: CASSPHLLAGKETQYF
cdr3_nt: TGTGCCAGCAGTCCGCACTTGTTAGCGGGGAAAGAGACCCAGTACTTC

clone_size: -
v_call: TRBV5-5
j_call: TRBJ1-1
d_call: -
cdr3_aa: CASSLDGRRTEAFF
cdr3_nt: TGTGCCAGCAGCTTGGATGGGCGCCGGACTGAAGCTTTCTTT

clone_size: few
v_call: TRBV4-1
j_call: TRBJ2-7
d_call: TRBD1
cdr3_aa: CASSQGRPRTGRDEQYF
cdr3_nt: TGCGCCAGCAGCCAAGGACGCCCTAGGACAGGGCGCGACGAGCAGTACTTC

clone_size: -
v_call: TRBV30
j_call: TRBJ1-2
d_call: -
cdr3_aa: CAWSTRVGYGYTF
cdr3_nt: TGTGCCTGGAGTACCCGGGTTGGCTATGGCTACACCTTC

clone_size: -
v_call: TRBV5-6
j_call: TRBJ2-1
d_call: TRBD1
cdr3_aa: CASTVDRGTYNEQFF
cdr3_nt: TGTGCCAGCACCGTGGACAGGGGGACCTACAATGAGCAGTTCTTC

clone_size: few
v_call: TRBV25-1
j_call: TRBJ1-1
d_call: -
cdr3_aa: CASSEIICLLALVTEAFF
cdr3_nt: TGTGCCAGCAGTGAAATCATCTGCCTTCTGGCATTGGTCACTGAAGCTTTCTTT

clone_size: -
v_call: TRBV18
j_call: TRBJ1-1
d_call: -
cdr3_aa: CASSPWRSMNTEAFF
cdr3_nt: TGTGCCAGCTCACCATGGCGGAGTATGAACACTGAAGCTTTCTTT

clone_size: -
v_call: TRBV2
j_call: TRBJ2-7
d_call: TRBD2
cdr3_aa: CASSNVLATGTGTTSGRYEQYF
cdr3_nt: TGTGCCAGCAGTAACGTCCTGGCAACCGGGACAGGGACGACTAGCGGGAGGTACGAGCAGTACTTC

clone_size: -
v_call: TRBV7-8
j_call: TRBJ1-2
d_call: -
cdr3_aa: CASRLAGHYGYTF
cdr3_nt: TGTGCCAGCAGACTAGCGGGACACTATGGCTACACCTTC

clone_size: few
v_call: TRBV5-4
j_call: TRBJ2-3
d_call: TRBD2
cdr3_aa: CASTLGFGGAPTDTQYF
cdr3_nt: TGTGCCAGCACCCTCGGTTTCGGGGGGGCCCCCACAGATACGCAGTATTTT

clone_size: few
v_call: TRBV5-6
j_call: TRBJ2-7
d_call: -
cdr3_aa: CASSWGGSYEQYF
cdr3_nt: TGTGCCAGCAGCTGGGGAGGATCCTACGAGCAGTACTTC

clone_size: -
v_call: TRBV27
j_call: TRBJ2-2
d_call: -
cdr3_aa: CASSFGRELFF
cdr3_nt: TGTGCCAGCAGTTTCGGTAGGGAGCTGTTTTTT

clone_size: -
v_call: TRBV5-4
j_call: TRBJ1-1
d_call: TRBD1
cdr3_aa: CASSLAGTGGRVGTEAFF
cdr3_nt: TGTGCCAGCAGCTTGGCCGGGACAGGGGGCCGAGTAGGGACTGAAGCTTTCTTT

clone_size: -
v_call: TRBV2
j_call: TRBJ1-4
d_call: -
cdr3_aa: CASTRSGQILNEKLFF
cdr3_nt: TGTGCCAGCACGCGCTCCGGACAGATCCTTAATGAAAAACTGTTTTTT

clone_size: few
v_call: TRBV10-3
j_call: TRBJ2-7
d_call: -
cdr3_aa: CAIRGTTSSYEQYF
cdr3_nt: TGTGCCATCAGAGGGACAACGAGCTCCTACGAGCAGTACTTC

clone_size: few
v_call: TRBV4-2
j_call: TRBJ2-3
d_call: TRBD2
cdr3_aa: CASSQDRALAGGWADTQYF
cdr3_nt: TGTGCCAGCAGCCAAGATAGGGCGCTAGCGGGAGGTTGGGCAGATACGCAGTATTTT

clone_size: -
v_call: TRBV5-1
j_call: TRBJ1-5
d_call: -
cdr3_aa: CASSRTAIQGPGQPQHF
cdr3_nt: TGCGCCAGCAGCCGAACCGCAATACAGGGACCGGGGCAGCCCCAGCATTTT

clone_size: once
v_call: TRBV2
j_call: TRBJ2-3
d_call: TRBD2
cdr3_aa: CASSVLAGGPTSTDTQYF
cdr3_nt: TGTGCCAGCAGTGTACTAGCGGGGGGTCCTACTAGCACAGATACGCAGTATTTT

clone_size: few
v_call: TRBV27
j_call: TRBJ1-1
d_call: -
cdr3_aa: CASSLEPYGVKYEAFF
cdr3_nt: TGTGCCAGCAGTTTGGAACCCTACGGGGTAAAATATGAAGCTTTCTTT